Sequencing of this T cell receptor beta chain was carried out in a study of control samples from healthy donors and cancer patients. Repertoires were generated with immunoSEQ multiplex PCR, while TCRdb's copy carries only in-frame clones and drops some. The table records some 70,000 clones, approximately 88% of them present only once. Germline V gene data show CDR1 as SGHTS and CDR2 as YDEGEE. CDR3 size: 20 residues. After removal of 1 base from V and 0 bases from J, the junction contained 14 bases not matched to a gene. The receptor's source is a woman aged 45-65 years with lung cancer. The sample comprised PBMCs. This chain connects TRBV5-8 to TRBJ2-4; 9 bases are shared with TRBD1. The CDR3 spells CASSLYGPRDRAKAKNIQYF. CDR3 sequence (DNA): TGTGCCAGCAGCTTGTACGGCCCAAGGGACAGGGCAAAAGCCAAAAACATTCAGTACTTC.